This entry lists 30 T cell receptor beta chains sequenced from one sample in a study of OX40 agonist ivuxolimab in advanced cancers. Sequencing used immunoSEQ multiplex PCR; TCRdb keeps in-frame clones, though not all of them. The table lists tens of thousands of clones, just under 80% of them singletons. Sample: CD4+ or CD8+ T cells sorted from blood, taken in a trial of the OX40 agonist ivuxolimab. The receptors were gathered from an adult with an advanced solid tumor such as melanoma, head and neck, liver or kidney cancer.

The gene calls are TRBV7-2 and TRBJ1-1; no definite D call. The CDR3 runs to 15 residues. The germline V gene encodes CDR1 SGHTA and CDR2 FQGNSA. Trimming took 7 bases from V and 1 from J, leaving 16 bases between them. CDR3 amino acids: CASIPTLGTNTEAFF. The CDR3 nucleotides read TGTGCCAGCATCCCCACCCTAGGCACGAACACTGAAGCTTTCTTT.

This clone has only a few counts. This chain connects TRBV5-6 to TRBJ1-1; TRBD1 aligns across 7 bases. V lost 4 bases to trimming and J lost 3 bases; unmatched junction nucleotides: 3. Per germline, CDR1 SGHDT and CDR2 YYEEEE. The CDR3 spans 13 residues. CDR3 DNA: TGTGCCAGCAGCCTAGACAGGGACACTGAAGCTTTCTTT. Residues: CASSLDRDTEAFF.

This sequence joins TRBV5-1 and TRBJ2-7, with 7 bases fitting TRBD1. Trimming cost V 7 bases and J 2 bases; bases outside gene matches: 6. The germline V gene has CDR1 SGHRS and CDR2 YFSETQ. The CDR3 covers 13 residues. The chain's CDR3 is CASGVTGAYEQYF. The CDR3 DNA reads TGCGCCAGCGGCGTCACAGGGGCCTACGAGCAGTACTTC.

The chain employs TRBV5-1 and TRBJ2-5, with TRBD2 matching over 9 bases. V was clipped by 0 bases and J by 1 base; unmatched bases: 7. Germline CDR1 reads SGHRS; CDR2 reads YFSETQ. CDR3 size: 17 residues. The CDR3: CASSLAGVRGGQETQYF. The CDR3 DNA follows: TGCGCCAGCAGCTTGGCCGGGGTGCGGGGGGGCCAAGAGACCCAGTACTTC.

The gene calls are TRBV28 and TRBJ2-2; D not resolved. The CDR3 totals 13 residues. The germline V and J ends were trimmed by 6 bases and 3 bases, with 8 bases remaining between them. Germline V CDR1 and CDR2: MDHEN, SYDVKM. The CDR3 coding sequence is TGTGCCAGCAGAAGTAGGGACACCGGGGAGCTGTTTTTT. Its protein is CASRSRDTGELFF.

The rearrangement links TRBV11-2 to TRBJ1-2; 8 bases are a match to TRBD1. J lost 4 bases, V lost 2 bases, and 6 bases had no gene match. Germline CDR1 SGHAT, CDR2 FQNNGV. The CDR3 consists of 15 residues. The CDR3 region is CASSLSAQGAYGYTF. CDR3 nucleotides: TGTGCCAGCAGCTTATCCGCGCAGGGGGCCTATGGCTACACCTTC.

DNA for the CDR3: TGTGCCAGCCGAGCCATGACAGGGAAGGGAAGCTCCTACGAGCAGTACTTC. It yields the protein CASRAMTGKGSSYEQYF. The chain uses TRBV28 and TRBJ2-7; 7 bases match TRBD1. The V and J ends lost 8 bases and 0 bases, in that order; junction bases with no gene match: 16. The germline gives CDR1 MDHEN, CDR2 SYDVKM. The CDR3 has 17 residues.

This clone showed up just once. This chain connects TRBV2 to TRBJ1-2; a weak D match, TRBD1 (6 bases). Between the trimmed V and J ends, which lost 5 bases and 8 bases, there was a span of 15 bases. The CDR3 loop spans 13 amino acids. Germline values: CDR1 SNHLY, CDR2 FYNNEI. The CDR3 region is CASSHRQDEGYTF. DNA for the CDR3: TGTGCCAGCAGTCACCGACAGGATGAGGGCTACACCTTC.

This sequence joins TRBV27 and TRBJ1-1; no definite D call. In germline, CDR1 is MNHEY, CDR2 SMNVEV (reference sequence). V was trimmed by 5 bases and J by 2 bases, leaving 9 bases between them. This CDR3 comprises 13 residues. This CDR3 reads CASSRYSNTEAFF. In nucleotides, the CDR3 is TGTGCCAGCAGTAGGTACAGCAACACTGAAGCTTTCTTT.

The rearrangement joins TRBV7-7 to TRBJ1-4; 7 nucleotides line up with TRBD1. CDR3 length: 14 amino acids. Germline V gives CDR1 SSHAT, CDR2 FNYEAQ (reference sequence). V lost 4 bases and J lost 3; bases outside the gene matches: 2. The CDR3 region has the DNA TGTGCCAGCAGCTCCGGGACAGCTAATGAAAAACTGTTTTTT. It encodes CASSSGTANEKLFF.

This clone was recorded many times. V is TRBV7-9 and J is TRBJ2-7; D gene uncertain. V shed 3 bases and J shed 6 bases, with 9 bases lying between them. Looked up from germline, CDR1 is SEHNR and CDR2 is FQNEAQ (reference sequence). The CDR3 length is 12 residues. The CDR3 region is CASSFAPVEQYF. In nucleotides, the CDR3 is TGTGCCAGCAGCTTCGCTCCGGTCGAGCAGTACTTC.

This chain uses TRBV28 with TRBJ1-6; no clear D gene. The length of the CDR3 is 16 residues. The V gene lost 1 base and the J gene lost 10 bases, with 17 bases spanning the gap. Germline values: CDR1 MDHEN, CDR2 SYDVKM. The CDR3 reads CASSLSPPRDGSPLHF. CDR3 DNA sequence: TGTGCCAGCAGTTTATCCCCCCCTCGTGATGGGTCACCCCTCCACTTT.

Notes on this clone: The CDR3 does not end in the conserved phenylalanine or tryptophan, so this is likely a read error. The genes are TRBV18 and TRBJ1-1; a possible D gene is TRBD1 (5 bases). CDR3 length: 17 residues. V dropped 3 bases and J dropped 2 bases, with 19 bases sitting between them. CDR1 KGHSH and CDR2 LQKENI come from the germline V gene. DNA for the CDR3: TGTGCCAGCTCACCGGCCCGACAGCCCCCGGGAAACACTGAAGCTTTCCTT. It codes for CASSPARQPPGNTEAFL.

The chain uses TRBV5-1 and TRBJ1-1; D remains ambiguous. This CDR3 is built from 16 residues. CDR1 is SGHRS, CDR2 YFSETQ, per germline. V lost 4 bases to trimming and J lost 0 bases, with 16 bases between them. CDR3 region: CASSQQWGTMNTEAFF. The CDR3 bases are TGCGCCAGCAGCCAACAGTGGGGAACTATGAACACTGAAGCTTTCTTT.

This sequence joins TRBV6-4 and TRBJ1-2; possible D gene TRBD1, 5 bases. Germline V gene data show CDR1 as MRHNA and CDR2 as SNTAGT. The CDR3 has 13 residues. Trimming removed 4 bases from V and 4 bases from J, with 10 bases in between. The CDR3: CASSASGLYGYTF. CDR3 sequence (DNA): TGTGCCAGCAGTGCCTCAGGGCTCTATGGCTACACCTTC.

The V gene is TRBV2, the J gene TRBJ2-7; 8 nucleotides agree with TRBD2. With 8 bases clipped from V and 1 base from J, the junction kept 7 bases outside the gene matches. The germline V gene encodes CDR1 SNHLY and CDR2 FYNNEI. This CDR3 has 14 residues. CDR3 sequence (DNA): TGTGCCAGCCTTTTCCGGGAGGGTTCCTACGAGCAGTACTTC. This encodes CASLFREGSYEQYF.

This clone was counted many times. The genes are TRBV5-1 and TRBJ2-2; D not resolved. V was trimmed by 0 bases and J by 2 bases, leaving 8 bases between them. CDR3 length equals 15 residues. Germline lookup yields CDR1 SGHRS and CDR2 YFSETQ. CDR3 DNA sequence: TGCGCCAGCAGCTTGGGACAATTCAACACCGGGGAGCTGTTTTTT. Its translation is CASSLGQFNTGELFF.

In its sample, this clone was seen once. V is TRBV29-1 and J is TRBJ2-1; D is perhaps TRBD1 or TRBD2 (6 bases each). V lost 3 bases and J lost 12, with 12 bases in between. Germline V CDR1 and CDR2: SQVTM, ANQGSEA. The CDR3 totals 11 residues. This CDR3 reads CSVEWGARQFF. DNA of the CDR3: TGCAGCGTTGAGTGGGGGGCGAGGCAGTTCTTC.

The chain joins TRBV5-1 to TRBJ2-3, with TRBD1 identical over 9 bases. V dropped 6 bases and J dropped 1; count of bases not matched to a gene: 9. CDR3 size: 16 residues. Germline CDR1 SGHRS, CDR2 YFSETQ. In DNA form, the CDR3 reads TGCGCCAGCACCTCCTCTTGGACAGGGGGCACAGATACGCAGTATTTT. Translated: CASTSSWTGGTDTQYF.

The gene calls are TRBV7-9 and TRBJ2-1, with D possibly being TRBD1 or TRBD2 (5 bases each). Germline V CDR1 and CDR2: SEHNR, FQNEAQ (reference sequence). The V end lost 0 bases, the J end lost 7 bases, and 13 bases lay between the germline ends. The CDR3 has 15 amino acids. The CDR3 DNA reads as TGTGCCAGCAGCTTAGCGGGACCGAGAGGGAATGAGCAGTTCTTC. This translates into CASSLAGPRGNEQFF.

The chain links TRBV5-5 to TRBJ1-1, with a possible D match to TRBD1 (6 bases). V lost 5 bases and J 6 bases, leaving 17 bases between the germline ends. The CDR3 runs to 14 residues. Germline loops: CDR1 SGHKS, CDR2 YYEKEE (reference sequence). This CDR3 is CASRPTGGRPEAFF. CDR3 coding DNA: TGTGCCAGCAGACCCACCGGGGGGCGGCCTGAAGCTTTCTTT.

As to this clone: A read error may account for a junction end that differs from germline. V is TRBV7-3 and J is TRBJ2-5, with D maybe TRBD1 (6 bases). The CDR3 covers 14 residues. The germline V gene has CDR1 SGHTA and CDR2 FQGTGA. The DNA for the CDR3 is TGTGCCAGCAGCATCGACAGGTTTCAAGGGACCCAGTACTTC. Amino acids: CASSIDRFQGTQYF.

The chain's CDR3 is CASRRGVLTNQPQHF. DNA for the CDR3: TGTGCCAGCAGAAGGGGGGTGTTGACCAATCAGCCCCAGCATTTT. The genes are TRBV6-6 and TRBJ1-5; possibly TRBD1 for D (6 bases). Per the germline V gene, CDR1 is MNHNY and CDR2 is SVGAGI (reference sequence). There are 15 residues in the CDR3. With 6 bases removed from V and 3 bases from J, the gap between germline ends came to 15 bases.

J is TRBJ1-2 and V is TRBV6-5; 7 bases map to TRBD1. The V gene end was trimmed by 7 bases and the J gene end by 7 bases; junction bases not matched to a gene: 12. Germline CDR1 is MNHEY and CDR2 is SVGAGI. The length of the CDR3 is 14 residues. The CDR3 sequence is CASIRQGPYGGYTF. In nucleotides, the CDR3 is TGTGCCAGCATCAGACAGGGCCCTTATGGTGGCTACACCTTC.

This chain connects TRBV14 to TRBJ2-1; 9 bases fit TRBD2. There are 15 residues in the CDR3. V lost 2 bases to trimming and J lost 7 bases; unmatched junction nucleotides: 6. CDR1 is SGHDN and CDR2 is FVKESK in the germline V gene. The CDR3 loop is CASSQPGLAMNEQFF. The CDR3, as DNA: TGTGCCAGCAGCCAACCGGGACTAGCTATGAATGAGCAGTTCTTC.

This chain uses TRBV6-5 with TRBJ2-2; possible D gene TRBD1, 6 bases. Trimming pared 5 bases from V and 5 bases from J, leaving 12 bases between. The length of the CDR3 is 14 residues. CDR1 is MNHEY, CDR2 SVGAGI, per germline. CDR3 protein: CASSLQGGTGELFF. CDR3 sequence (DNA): TGTGCCAGCAGTCTACAGGGTGGGACCGGGGAGCTGTTTTTT.

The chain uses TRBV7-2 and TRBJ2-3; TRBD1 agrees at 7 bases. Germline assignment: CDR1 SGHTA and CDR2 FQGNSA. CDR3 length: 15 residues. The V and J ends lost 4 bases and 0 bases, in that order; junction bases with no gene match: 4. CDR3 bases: TGTGCCAGCAGCTCTACAGGGGTTAGCACAGATACGCAGTATTTT. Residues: CASSSTGVSTDTQYF.

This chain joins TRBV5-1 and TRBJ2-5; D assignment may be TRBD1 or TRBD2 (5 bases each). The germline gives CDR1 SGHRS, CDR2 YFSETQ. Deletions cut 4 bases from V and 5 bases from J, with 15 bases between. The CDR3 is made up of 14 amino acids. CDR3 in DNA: TGCGCCAGCAGCACCGGGACGGCCAGGGAGACCCAGTACTTC. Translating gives CASSTGTARETQYF.

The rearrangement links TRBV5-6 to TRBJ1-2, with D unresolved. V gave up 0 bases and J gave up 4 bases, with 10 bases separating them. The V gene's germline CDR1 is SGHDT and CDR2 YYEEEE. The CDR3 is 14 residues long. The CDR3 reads CASSLGNAGYGYTF. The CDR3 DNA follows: TGTGCCAGCAGCTTGGGAAACGCGGGCTATGGCTACACCTTC.

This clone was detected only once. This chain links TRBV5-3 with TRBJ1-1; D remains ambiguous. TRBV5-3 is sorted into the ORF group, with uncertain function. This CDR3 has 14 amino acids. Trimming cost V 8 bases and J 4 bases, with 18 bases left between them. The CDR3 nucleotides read TGTGCCAGGATCGAGCGGGGTTCCTCCACTGAAGCTTTCTTT. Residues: CARIERGSSTEAFF.